The 23 T cell receptor beta chains listed next were all sequenced from one sample in a study of OX40 agonist ivuxolimab in advanced cancers. Generated by immunoSEQ multiplex PCR, the TCRdb table keeps only in-frame clones and is missing some. The sample includes approximately 74,000 clones, approximately 92% seen only once; the top ten take approximately 0.5%. Material: CD4+ or CD8+ T cells sorted from blood, obtained in a trial of the OX40 agonist ivuxolimab. Receptor source: an adult with an advanced solid tumor such as melanoma, head and neck, liver or kidney cancer.

V is TRBV5-1 and J is TRBJ2-3; perhaps D is TRBD1 or TRBD2 (5 bases each). This CDR3 has 16 amino acids. V dropped 1 base and J dropped 2 bases, with 14 bases sitting between them. Germline CDR1 is SGHRS and CDR2 is YFSETQ. The DNA for the CDR3 is TGCGCCAGCAGCTTGAAAGGGACCCCCTCCACAGATACGCAGTATTTT. Translated: CASSLKGTPSTDTQYF.

The chain links TRBV27 to TRBJ2-5; D is undetermined. The CDR3 is 12 residues long. Germline V gene sequence: CDR1 MNHEY, CDR2 SMNVEV (reference sequence). Trimming removed 6 bases at V and 0 bases at J, with 5 bases between. The CDR3: CASRGYQETQYF. The CDR3 DNA is TGTGCCAGCAGGGGGTACCAAGAGACCCAGTACTTC.

This rearrangement joins TRBV6-1 to TRBJ1-2, with 7 positions matching TRBD1. Losses at the gene ends were 7 bases for V and 3 bases for J; bases not matched to a gene: 11. The CDR3 contains 15 residues. Looked up from germline, CDR1 is MNHNS and CDR2 is SASEGT. This chain's CDR3 is CASIRGAGGYYGYTF. The CDR3 DNA reads TGTGCCAGCATAAGAGGGGCAGGGGGGTACTATGGCTACACCTTC.

The V call is TRBV6-5, the J call TRBJ2-1; TRBD2 matches 8 bases. The V gene's germline CDR1 is MNHEY and CDR2 SVGAGI. The CDR3 totals 15 residues. The ends lost 1 base at V and 6 bases at J; junction bases unmatched: 5. Here the CDR3 DNA reads TGTGCCAGCAGTTACTGGACTAGCAAAACCAATGAGCAGTTCTTC. Translated: CASSYWTSKTNEQFF.

The chain joins TRBV27 to TRBJ1-2, with TRBD1 matching 8 bases. Trimming cost V 4 bases and J 8 bases; bases outside gene matches: 6. CDR3 length: 13 amino acids. The germline gives CDR1 MNHEY, CDR2 SMNVEV (reference sequence). CDR3 loop: CASSSSTGAGYTF. The DNA for the CDR3 is TGTGCCAGCAGTTCCTCGACAGGGGCCGGCTACACCTTC.

This clone was seen only once. This chain connects TRBV27 to TRBJ2-2; D remains ambiguous. V lost 9 bases and J lost 2, with 13 bases in between. The germline gives CDR1 MNHEY, CDR2 SMNVEV (reference sequence). CDR3 length equals 14 residues. This CDR3 is CASGSSVNTGELFF. The CDR3 DNA reads as TGTGCCAGTGGGTCTTCCGTCAACACCGGGGAGCTGTTTTTT.

The rearrangement uses TRBV27 and TRBJ2-2; TRBD2 aligns across 14 bases. CDR3 length equals 18 residues. V shed 5 bases, J shed 0 bases, and the junction held 5 bases outside the gene matches. Germline CDR1 MNHEY, CDR2 SMNVEV (reference sequence). DNA for the CDR3: TGTGCCAGCAGTATTGGACTAGCGGGAGGTACGAACACCGGGGAGCTGTTTTTT. This sequence encodes CASSIGLAGGTNTGELFF.

This chain connects TRBV19 to TRBJ1-3; D is uncertain. CDR3 length: 12 residues. CDR1 is LNHDA and CDR2 is SQIVND in the germline V gene (reference sequence). Deletions cut 5 bases from V and 2 bases from J, with 4 bases between. CDR3 nucleotide sequence: TGTGCCAGTAGTTCCCCTGGAAACACCATATATTTT. Its translation is CASSSPGNTIYF.

In its sample, this clone was seen once. V and J are TRBV5-1 and TRBJ2-3; 8 nucleotides agree with TRBD1. The trim removed 0 bases at V and 4 bases at J, leaving 4 bases unmatched. Germline-derived CDR1 and CDR2 are SGHRS and YFSETQ. This CDR3 region has 15 residues. CDR3 sequence: CASSLEGRGPDTQYF. The CDR3 DNA reads TGCGCCAGCAGCTTGGAGGGCAGGGGGCCAGATACGCAGTATTTT.

The chain has TRBV4-3 and TRBJ2-1; weak D call: TRBD2 (6 bases). V gave up 2 bases and J gave up 9 bases, with 14 bases separating them. Per germline, CDR1 LGHNA and CDR2 YSLEER. The CDR3 is 14 residues long. CDR3 DNA: TGCGCCAGCAGCCAACAGGACTATTTGGGTGAGCAGTTCTTC. Amino acids: CASSQQDYLGEQFF.

V and J are TRBV7-6 and TRBJ1-5, with 8 bases that match TRBD1. Trimming at V came to 5 bases and at J to 7 bases, leaving 7 bases not matched to a gene. CDR1 and CDR2 from the germline V gene are SGHVS and FNYEAQ. This CDR3 comprises 14 residues. CDR3 protein: CASSVGQGGQPQHF. The CDR3 DNA reads as TGTGCCAGCAGCGTAGGACAGGGCGGCCAGCCCCAGCATTTT.

The chain joins TRBV4-3 to TRBJ2-7; 11 bases map to TRBD1. This CDR3 is 13 amino acids long. CDR1 and CDR2 (germline): LGHNA, YSLEER. J lost 4 bases, V lost 4 bases, and 0 bases had no gene match. Here the CDR3 reads CASSRDRGYEQYF. CDR3 coding DNA: TGCGCCAGCAGCCGGGACAGGGGGTACGAGCAGTACTTC.

The V call is TRBV27, the J call TRBJ2-7; 8 bases map to TRBD2. The V segment lost 8 bases and the J segment 7 bases; nucleotides outside the gene matches: 16. CDR3 length: 15 amino acids. Germline CDR1 MNHEY, CDR2 SMNVEV (reference sequence). The CDR3 DNA follows: TGTGCCAGCTCGGGGCCCCTAGCGGGTGGCGGGGAGCAGTACTTC. Protein sequence: CASSGPLAGGGEQYF.

The CDR3 sequence: CASSFGTGTVEAFF. CDR3 nucleotide sequence: TGTGCCAGCAGCTTTGGGACGGGAACGGTTGAAGCTTTCTTT. The chain carries TRBV7-8 and TRBJ1-1; possible D gene TRBD1, 5 bases. The CDR3 is 14 residues long. The germline V and J ends were trimmed by 3 bases and 7 bases, with 15 bases remaining between them. Germline values: CDR1 SGHVS, CDR2 FQNEAQ.

The chain is built from TRBV19 and TRBJ2-5, with a tentative D call TRBD1 (6 bases). The closer fit of TRBJ2-7 to the DNA end suggests the J call may be wrong. This CDR3 region has 13 residues. Germline V lookup: CDR1 LNHDA, CDR2 SQIVND (reference sequence). The CDR3 DNA sequence: TGTGCCAGTAGTAACAGGGTTTCCTACGAGCAGTACTTC. This sequence encodes CASSNRVSYEQYF.

CDR3 residues: CASSLVWGGETQYF. CDR3 in DNA: TGCGCCAGCAGCTTGGTCTGGGGCGGGGAGACCCAGTACTTC. The chain joins TRBV5-1 to TRBJ2-5, with D perhaps assigned TRBD1 or TRBD2 (5 bases each). The CDR3 sequence is 14 residues long. Trimming cost V 0 bases and J 5 bases, with 11 bases left between them. Germline V lookup: CDR1 SGHRS, CDR2 YFSETQ.

The chain uses TRBV30 and TRBJ2-1; D assignment may be TRBD1 or TRBD2 (5 bases each). This CDR3 region has 15 residues. Per germline, CDR1 GTSNPN and CDR2 SVGIG (reference sequence). Deletions cut 1 base from V and 1 base from J, with 11 bases between. For the CDR3, the DNA is TGTGCCTGGAGTGGTGGGACCGCATCCTACAATGAGCAGTTCTTC. Translating gives CAWSGGTASYNEQFF.

The chain carries TRBV4-1 and TRBJ2-1; 9 positions match TRBD2. CDR1 MGHRA and CDR2 YSYEKL come from the germline V gene. This CDR3 comprises 18 residues. Germline trimming cut 1 base from V and 7 bases from J; bases unmatched to any gene: 14. In nucleotides, the CDR3 is TGCGCCAGCAGCCAAGGAACTCTGGGGCTAGCGGGATTTAATGAGCAGTTCTTC. The encoded protein is CASSQGTLGLAGFNEQFF.

The V and J genes are TRBV7-6 and TRBJ2-1; 7 bases agree with TRBD2. With V trimmed by 5 bases and J by 5 bases, 6 bases remained unmatched. The CDR3 loop spans 14 amino acids. CDR1 and CDR2 from the germline V gene are SGHVS and FNYEAQ. The CDR3 DNA reads TGTGCCAGCAGCACCGGGACTACGAACAATGAGCAGTTCTTC. This gives the protein CASSTGTTNNEQFF.

The rearrangement links TRBV19 to TRBJ2-7, with TRBD2 matching 12 bases. Germline V gene data show CDR1 as LNHDA and CDR2 as SQIVND (reference sequence). The CDR3 has 14 amino acids. V trimming: 5 bases; J trimming: 4 bases; junction bases outside the gene matches: 3. The CDR3 here is CASSRTSGNYEQYF. The DNA of the CDR3 is TGTGCCAGTAGTCGGACTAGCGGGAATTACGAGCAGTACTTC.

This chain uses TRBV5-4 with TRBJ2-7; D assignment may be TRBD1 or TRBD2 (5 bases each). The CDR3 spans 15 residues. The V end was cut by 4 bases, the J end by 5 bases, with 19 bases between. Germline V gene data show CDR1 as SGHNT and CDR2 as YYREEE (reference sequence). CDR3 region: CASSQPGLLSHEQYF. The DNA for the CDR3 is TGTGCCAGCAGCCAGCCGGGGCTTCTGTCCCACGAGCAGTACTTC.

The chain carries TRBV27 and TRBJ1-2, with D possibly being TRBD1 (6 bases). This CDR3 is built from 12 residues. Germline V lookup: CDR1 MNHEY, CDR2 SMNVEV (reference sequence). The V and J ends lost 4 bases and 7 bases respectively, with 10 bases between them. The CDR3 sequence is CASSSPQGGYTF. CDR3 coding DNA: TGTGCCAGCAGTTCCCCACAGGGTGGCTACACCTTC.

V is TRBV27 and J is TRBJ2-3; the D gene could be TRBD1 or TRBD2 (8 bases each). The V end lost 1 base, the J end lost 5 bases, and 16 bases lay between the germline ends. Germline V gene lookup returns CDR1 MNHEY and CDR2 SMNVEV (reference sequence). The CDR3 sequence is 16 residues long. In nucleotides, the CDR3 is TGTGCCAGCAGTTTATGGCAGGGGGCGGGGGGAGATACGCAGTATTTT. Its translation: CASSLWQGAGGDTQYF.